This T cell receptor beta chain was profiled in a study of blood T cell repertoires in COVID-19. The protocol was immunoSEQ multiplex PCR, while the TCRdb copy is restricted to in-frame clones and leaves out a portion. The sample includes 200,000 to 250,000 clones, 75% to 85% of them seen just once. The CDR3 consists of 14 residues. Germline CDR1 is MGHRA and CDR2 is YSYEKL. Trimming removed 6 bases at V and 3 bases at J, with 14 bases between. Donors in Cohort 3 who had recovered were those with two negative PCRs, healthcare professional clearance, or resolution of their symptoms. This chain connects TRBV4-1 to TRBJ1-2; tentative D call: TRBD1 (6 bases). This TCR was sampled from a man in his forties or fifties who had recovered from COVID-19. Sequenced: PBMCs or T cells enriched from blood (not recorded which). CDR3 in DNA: TGCGCCAGCAGTCAAACGGACAGATACTATGGCTACACCTTC. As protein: CASSQTDRYYGYTF.